This TCR beta chain was observed in a study of CD8+CD57+ T cells in acquired aplastic anemia (dated by TCRdb to between 2018 and 2020). For the wider study: On average, sorted CD4+ and CD8+ cells yielded 3 to 4 ug of extracted DNA, with a range of roughly 0.18 to 30 ug. Healthy donor samples averaged roughly 10 million reads for CD4+ and approximately 11 million for CD8+ cells. What the study reported, not specific to this receptor: Patients and healthy controls showed no significant difference in CD8+ Simpson's diversity (P=0.060). Roughly 30 CD8+ CDR3 sequences were shared between patients and controls but appeared highly expressed in patients and within their immunodominant clones.

As regards this clonotype: Its antigen is currently not known. No much larger clone is present one base from it, and per-base qualities are unavailable.

Inclusive of the bounding cysteine and phenylalanine, the CDR3 is 14 residues long. Only the CDR3 DNA stays, 42 bases, in frame from base 1. Trimming removed 0 bases from V and 2 bases from J, leaving 11 bases between the germline ends. The germline V gene yields SQVTM for CDR1 and ANQGSEA for CDR2. Genomic DNA served as template for TCR beta VDJ combination and CDR3 sequence profiling. An Illumina HiSeq 2000 was the platform used for TCR repertoire sequencing. As for the original processing: TRBV/TRBJ rearrangement plots, CDR3 size and DJ length profiles, and Simpson's diversity index were used to evaluate the repertoires. Whichever DNA sequence was most abundant in the deep sequencing data was defined as the immunodominant clone. CDR3 amino acid sequences were screened for sharing across subjects and compared with published repertoires and the VDJdb database. TCRdb ran its own pipeline on the public reads, namely fastp trimming at Q25 and MiXCR clone calling, and kept in-frame beta chains. Each CDR3 protein appears once, grouped with its most common genes and DNA. TCRdb's processing, not the authors', yielded these V and J calls. The sample table records about 160,000 distinct CDR3 sequences; roughly 40% of these occur just once. 1.1% of the sample belongs to the ten largest clones.

The study deep-sequenced TCR repertoires of sorted CD4+ and CD8+ blood T cells from severe aplastic anemia patients and healthy subjects. Ficoll-Paque density gradient centrifugation was used to isolate peripheral blood mononuclear cells. Before DNA was extracted, CD4+ and CD8+ T cells were sorted using either FACS or magnetic beads. Material: sorted CD4+, CD8+, or CD8+CD57+ T cells (not recorded which) from PBMCs. The receptor chain draws on TRBV29-1 and TRBJ2-7; the D segment cannot be called with confidence. The sequence derives from a human donor in good health. The DNA sequence is TGCAGCGTTGAAGACTGGCGGCAGCCCTACGAGCAGTACTTC. It codes for CSVEDWRQPYEQYF.